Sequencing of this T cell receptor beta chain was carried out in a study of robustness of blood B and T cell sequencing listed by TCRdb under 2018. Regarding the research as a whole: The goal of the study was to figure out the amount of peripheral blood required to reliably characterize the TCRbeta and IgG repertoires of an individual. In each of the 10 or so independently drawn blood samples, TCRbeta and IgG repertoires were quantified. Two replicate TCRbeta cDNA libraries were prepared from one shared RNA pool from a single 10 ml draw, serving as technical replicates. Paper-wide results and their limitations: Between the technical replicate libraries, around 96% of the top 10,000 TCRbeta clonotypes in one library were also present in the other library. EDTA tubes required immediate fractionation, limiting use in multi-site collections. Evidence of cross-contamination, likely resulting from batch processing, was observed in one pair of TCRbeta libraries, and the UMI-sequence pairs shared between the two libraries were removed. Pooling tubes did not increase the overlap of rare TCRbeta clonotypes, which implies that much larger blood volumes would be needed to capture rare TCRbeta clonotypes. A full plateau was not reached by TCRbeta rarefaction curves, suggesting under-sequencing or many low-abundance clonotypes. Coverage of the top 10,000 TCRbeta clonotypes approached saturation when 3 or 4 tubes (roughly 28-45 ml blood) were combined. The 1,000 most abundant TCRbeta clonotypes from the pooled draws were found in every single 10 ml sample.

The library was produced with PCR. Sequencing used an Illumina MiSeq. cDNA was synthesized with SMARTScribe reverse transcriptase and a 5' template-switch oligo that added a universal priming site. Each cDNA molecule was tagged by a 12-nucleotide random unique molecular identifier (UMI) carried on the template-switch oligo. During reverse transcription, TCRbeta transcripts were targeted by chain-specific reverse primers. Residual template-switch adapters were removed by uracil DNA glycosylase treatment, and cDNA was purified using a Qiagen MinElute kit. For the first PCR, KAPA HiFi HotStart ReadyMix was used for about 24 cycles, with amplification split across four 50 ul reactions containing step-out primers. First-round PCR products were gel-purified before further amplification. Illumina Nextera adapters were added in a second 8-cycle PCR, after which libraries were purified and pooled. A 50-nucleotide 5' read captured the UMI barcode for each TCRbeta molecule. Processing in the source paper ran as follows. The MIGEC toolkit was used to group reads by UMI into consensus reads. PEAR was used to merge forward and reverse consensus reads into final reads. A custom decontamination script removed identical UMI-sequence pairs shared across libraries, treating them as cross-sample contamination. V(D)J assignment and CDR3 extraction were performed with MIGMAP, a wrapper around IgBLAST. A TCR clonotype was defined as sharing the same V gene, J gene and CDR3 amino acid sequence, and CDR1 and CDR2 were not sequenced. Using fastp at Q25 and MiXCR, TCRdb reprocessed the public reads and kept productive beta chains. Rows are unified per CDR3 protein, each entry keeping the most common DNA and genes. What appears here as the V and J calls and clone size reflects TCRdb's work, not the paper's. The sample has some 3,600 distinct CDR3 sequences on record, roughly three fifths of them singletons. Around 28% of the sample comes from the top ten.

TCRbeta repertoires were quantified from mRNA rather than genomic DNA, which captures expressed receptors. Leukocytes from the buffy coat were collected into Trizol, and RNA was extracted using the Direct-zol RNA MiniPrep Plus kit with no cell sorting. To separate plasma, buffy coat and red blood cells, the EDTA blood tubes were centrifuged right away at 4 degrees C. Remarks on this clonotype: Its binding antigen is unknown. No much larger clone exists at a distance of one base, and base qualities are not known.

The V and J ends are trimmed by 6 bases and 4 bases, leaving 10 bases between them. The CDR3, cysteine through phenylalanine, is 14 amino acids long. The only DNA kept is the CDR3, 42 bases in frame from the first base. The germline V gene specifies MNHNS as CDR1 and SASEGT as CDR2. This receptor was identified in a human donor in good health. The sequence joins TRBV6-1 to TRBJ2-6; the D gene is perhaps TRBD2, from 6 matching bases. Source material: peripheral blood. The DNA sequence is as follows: TGTGCCAGCAGCATAAGCGGGGGGGCCAACGTCCTGACTTTC. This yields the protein CASSISGGANVLTF.